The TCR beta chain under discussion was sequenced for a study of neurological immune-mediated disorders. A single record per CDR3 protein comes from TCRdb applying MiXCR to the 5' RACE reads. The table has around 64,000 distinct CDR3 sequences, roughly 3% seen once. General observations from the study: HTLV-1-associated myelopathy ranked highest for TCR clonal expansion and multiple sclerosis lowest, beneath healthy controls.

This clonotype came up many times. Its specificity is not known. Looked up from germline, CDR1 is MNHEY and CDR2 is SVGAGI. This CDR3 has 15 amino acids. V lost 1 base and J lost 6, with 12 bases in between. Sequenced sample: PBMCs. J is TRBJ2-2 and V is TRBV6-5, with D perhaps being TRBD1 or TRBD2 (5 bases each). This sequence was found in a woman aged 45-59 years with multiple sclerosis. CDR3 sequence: CASSYYLLGAGELFF. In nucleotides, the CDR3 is TGTGCCAGCAGTTACTACCTCCTGGGGGCCGGGGAGCTGTTTTTT.